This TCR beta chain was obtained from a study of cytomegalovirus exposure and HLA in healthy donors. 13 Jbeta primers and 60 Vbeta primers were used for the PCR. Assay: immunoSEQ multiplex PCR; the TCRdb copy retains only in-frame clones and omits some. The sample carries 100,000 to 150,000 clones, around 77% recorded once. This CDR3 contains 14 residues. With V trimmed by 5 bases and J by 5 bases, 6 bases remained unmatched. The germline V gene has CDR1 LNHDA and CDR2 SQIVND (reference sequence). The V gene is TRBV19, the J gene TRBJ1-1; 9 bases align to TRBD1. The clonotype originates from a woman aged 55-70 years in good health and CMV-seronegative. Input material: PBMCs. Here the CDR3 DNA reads TGTGCCAGTAGTTACGGGACAGGGCAGACTGAAGCTTTCTTT. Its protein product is CASSYGTGQTEAFF.